A selection of T cell receptor beta chains follows, all from one sample in a study of technical replicates of blood from several donors. Repertoires were generated with immunoSEQ multiplex PCR, while TCRdb's copy carries only in-frame clones and drops some. The sample carries around 79,000 clones, approximately 94% recorded once. Sequencing was carried out using T cells isolated from PBMCs. Receptor source: a human donor in good health. Both conserved end residues are part of each CDR3. D genes are given only for firm matches. Clone size, where shown, is once, few, many, or a class for clones that have expanded.

TRBD2	TRBV4-1	-	TRBJ2-1	TGCGCCAGCAGCCACCTAGCGGGGGGGCCTAGTGAGCAGTTCTTC	CASSHLAGGPSEQFF
-	TRBV25-1	once	TRBJ1-3	TGTGCCAGCAGTGAATTCTCGCAGGGGAGTGGAAACACCATATATTTT	CASSEFSQGSGNTIYF
-	TRBV7-6	-	TRBJ2-1	TGTGCCAGCAGCTTGCAGGGATTGGTTGATGAGCAGTTCTTC	CASSLQGLVDEQFF
-	TRBV7-8	-	TRBJ1-5	TGTGCCAGCAGCTTATCGGGAAGGGATCAGCCCCAGCATTTT	CASSLSGRDQPQHF
-	TRBV7-9	-	TRBJ1-2	TGTGCCAGCAGCCCTAGGAATCAAAATGGCTACACCTTC	CASSPRNQNGYTF
-	TRBV6-6	-	TRBJ2-1	TGTGCCAGCGTACGGAGCTCCTACAATGAGCAGTTCTTC	CASVRSSYNEQFF
-	TRBV11-1	-	TRBJ2-3	TGTGCCAGCAGCCCCAGCGGTCAGACAGATACGCAGTATTTT	CASSPSGQTDTQYF
TRBD1	TRBV18	-	TRBJ1-1	TGTGCCAGCTCACCACGACAGGGTGGAATGAACACTGAAGCTTTCTTT	CASSPRQGGMNTEAFF
-	TRBV6-1	-	TRBJ2-7	TGTGCCAGTATTAAAAGGGGAACTTACGAGCAGTACTTC	CASIKRGTYEQYF
-	TRBV7-9	-	TRBJ1-5	TGTGCCAGCAGCTTCGCAGGGGAAAATCAGCCCCAGCATTTT	CASSFAGENQPQHF
TRBD1	TRBV25-1	-	TRBJ1-2	TGTGCCAGCAGTGAGGGGACAGGGGCGCACTATGGCTACACCTTC	CASSEGTGAHYGYTF